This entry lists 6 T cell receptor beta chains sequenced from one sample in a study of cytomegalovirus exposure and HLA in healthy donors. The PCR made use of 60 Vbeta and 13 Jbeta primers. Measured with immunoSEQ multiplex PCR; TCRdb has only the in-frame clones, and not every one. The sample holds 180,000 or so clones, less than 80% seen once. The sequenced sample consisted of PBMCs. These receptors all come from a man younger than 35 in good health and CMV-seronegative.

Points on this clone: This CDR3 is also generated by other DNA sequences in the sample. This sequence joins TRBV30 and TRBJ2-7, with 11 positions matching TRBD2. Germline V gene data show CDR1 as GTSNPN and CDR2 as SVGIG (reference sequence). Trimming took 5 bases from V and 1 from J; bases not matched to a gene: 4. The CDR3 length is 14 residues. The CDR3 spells CAWSLAGGSYEQYF. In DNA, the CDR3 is TGTGCCTGGTCCCTAGCGGGGGGATCCTACGAGCAGTACTTC.

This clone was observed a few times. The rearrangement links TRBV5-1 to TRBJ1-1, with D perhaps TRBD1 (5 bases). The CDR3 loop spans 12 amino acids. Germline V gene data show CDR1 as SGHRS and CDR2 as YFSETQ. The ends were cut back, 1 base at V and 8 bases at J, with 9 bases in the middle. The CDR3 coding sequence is TGCGCCAGCAGCTTGAATCGGGGGGAAGCTTTCTTT. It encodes CASSLNRGEAFF.

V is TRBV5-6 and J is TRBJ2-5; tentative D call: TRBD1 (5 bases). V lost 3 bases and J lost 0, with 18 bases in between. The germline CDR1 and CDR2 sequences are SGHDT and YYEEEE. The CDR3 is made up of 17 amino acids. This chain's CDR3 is CASSWGPAQTYQETQYF. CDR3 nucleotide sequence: TGTGCCAGCAGCTGGGGCCCGGCGCAGACCTACCAAGAGACCCAGTACTTC.

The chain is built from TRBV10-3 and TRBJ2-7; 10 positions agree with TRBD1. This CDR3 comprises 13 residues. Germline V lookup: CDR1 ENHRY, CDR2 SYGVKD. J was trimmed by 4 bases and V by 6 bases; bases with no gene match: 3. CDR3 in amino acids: CAIRTGGGYEQYF. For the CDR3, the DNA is TGTGCCATCAGGACAGGGGGCGGGTACGAGCAGTACTTC.

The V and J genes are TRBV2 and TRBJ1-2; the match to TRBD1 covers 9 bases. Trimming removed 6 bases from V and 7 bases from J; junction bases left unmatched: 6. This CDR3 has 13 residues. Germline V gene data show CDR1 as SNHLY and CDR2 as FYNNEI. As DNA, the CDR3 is TGTGCCAGCAGCCGAGGACAGGGGACTGGCTACACCTTC. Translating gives CASSRGQGTGYTF.

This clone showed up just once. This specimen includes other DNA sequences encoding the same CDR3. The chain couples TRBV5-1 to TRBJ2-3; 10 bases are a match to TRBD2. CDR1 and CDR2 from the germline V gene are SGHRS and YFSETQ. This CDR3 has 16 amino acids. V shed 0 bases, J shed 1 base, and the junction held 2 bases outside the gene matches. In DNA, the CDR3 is TGCGCCAGCAGCTTGGGCGGGACTAGCGGCACAGATACGCAGTATTTT. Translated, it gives CASSLGGTSGTDTQYF.